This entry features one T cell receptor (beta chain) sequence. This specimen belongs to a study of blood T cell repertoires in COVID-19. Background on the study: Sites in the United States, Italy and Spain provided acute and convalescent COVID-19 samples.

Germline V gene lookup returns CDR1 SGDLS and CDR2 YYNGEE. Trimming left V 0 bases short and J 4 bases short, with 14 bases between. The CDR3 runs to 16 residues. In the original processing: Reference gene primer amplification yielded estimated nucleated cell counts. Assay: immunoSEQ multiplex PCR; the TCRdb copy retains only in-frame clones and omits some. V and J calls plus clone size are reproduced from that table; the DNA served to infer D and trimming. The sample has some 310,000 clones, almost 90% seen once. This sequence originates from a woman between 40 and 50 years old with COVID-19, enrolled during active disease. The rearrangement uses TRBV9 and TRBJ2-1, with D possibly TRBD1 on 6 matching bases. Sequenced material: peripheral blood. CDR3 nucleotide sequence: TGTGCCAGCAGCGTAGTTGGACAGACTAATTACAATGAGCAGTTCTTC. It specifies CASSVVGQTNYNEQFF.